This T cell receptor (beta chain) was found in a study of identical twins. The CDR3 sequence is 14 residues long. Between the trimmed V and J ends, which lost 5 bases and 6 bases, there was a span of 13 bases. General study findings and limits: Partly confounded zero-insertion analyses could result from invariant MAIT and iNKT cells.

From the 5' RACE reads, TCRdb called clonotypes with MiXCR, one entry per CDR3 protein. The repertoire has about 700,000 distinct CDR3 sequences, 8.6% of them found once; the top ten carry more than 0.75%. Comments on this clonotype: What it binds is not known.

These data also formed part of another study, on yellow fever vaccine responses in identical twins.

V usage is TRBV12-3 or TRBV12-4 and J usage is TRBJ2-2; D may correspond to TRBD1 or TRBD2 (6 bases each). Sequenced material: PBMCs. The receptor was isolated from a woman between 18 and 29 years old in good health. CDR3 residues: CASSKIGGPGELFF. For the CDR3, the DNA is TGTGCCAGCAGTAAGATTGGGGGGCCCGGGGAGCTGTTTTTT.